A selection of T cell receptor beta chains follows, all from one sample in a study of shared clonotypes between healthy human individuals. The method was immunoSEQ multiplex PCR; TCRdb's version includes in-frame clones alone and lacks a portion of them. The table includes roughly 2.2 million clones, over 90% detected once. Source material: naive CD4+ T cells from PBMCs. The receptors originated from a man younger than 30 in good health. Some clones in this sample may be carry-over from other donors' samples. The CDR3 runs from the conserved cysteine through the conserved F or W. D genes are given only for firm matches. The size entry is marked missing in some rows and otherwise reads once, few, many or a size class.

v_gene: TRBV30; abundance: once; j_gene: TRBJ1-5; d_gene: TRBD1; CDR3nt: TGTGCCTGGAGTGGGGGGACAGGGGCATATCAGCCCCAGCATTTT; CDR3aa: CAWSGGTGAYQPQHF
v_gene: TRBV5-1; abundance: .; j_gene: TRBJ2-2; d_gene: .; CDR3nt: TGCGCCAGCAGCTTAGGCCGTGCGGGGTCCGGGGAGCTGTTTTTT; CDR3aa: CASSLGRAGSGELFF
v_gene: TRBV12-5; abundance: .; j_gene: TRBJ2-3; d_gene: .; CDR3nt: TGTGCTAGTGGTTCCAGGACTCGAACTAGCACAGATACGCAGTATTTT; CDR3aa: CASGSRTRTSTDTQYF
v_gene: TRBV30; abundance: .; j_gene: TRBJ2-5; d_gene: TRBD1; CDR3nt: TGTGCCTGGAGCCCTCGGGACAGAAACCAAGAGACCCAGTACTTC; CDR3aa: CAWSPRDRNQETQYF
v_gene: TRBV5-1; abundance: .; j_gene: TRBJ2-7; d_gene: .; CDR3nt: TGCGCCAGCAGCCGAGACAGAGACTACGAGCAGTACTTC; CDR3aa: CASSRDRDYEQYF
v_gene: TRBV6-4; abundance: .; j_gene: TRBJ2-3; d_gene: TRBD2; CDR3nt: TGTGCCAGCAGCCTAGCGGCTAGCACAGATACGCAGTATTTT; CDR3aa: CASSLAASTDTQYF
v_gene: TRBV4-1; abundance: .; j_gene: TRBJ2-7; d_gene: .; CDR3nt: TGCGCCAGCAGCCAGTCCCTCTCGTCGGGCTACGAGCAGTACTTC; CDR3aa: CASSQSLSSGYEQYF
v_gene: TRBV4-3; abundance: .; j_gene: TRBJ2-1; d_gene: TRBD2; CDR3nt: TGCGCCAGCAGCCAAGAGAAGCGGGATCTTAATGAGCAGTTCTTC; CDR3aa: CASSQEKRDLNEQFF
v_gene: TRBV5-1; abundance: .; j_gene: TRBJ2-3; d_gene: .; CDR3nt: TGCGCCAGCAGCTTGTACCGACAAGCCACAGATACGCAGTATTTT; CDR3aa: CASSLYRQATDTQYF
v_gene: TRBV7-9; abundance: .; j_gene: TRBJ2-1; d_gene: TRBD2; CDR3nt: TGTGCCAGCAGCCACCGGGGACTAGCGGTGTACAATGAGCAGTTCTTC; CDR3aa: CASSHRGLAVYNEQFF
v_gene: TRBV5-4; abundance: .; j_gene: TRBJ2-3; d_gene: .; CDR3nt: TGTGCCAGCAGCTTGGTACGGGATACGCAGTATTTT; CDR3aa: CASSLVRDTQYF
v_gene: TRBV5-1; abundance: .; j_gene: TRBJ1-1; d_gene: TRBD1; CDR3nt: TGCGCCAGCAGCTTACAGACAGGGGACACTGAAGCTTTCTTT; CDR3aa: CASSLQTGDTEAFF
v_gene: TRBV15; abundance: .; j_gene: TRBJ1-5; d_gene: .; CDR3nt: TGTGCCACCAGCAGAGGAGGGAGCAGCAATCAGCCCCAGCATTTT; CDR3aa: CATSRGGSSNQPQHF
v_gene: TRBV27; abundance: .; j_gene: TRBJ1-2; d_gene: TRBD1; CDR3nt: TGTGCCAGCAGTTTATCGAAGGCAGGGGGCCTCTATGGCTACACCTTC; CDR3aa: CASSLSKAGGLYGYTF
v_gene: TRBV5-1; abundance: .; j_gene: TRBJ2-7; d_gene: TRBD1; CDR3nt: TGCGCCAGCAGCCCAGGGACAGGGCGGCTCCCCTACGAGCAGTACTTC; CDR3aa: CASSPGTGRLPYEQYF
v_gene: TRBV19; abundance: once; j_gene: TRBJ1-3; d_gene: .; CDR3nt: TGTGCCAGTAGTATTATCCCCCGGCTGCCGAGTGGAAACACCATATATTTT; CDR3aa: CASSIIPRLPSGNTIYF
v_gene: TRBV7-3; abundance: once; j_gene: TRBJ1-1; d_gene: TRBD1; CDR3nt: TGTGCCAGCAGCCTACAGGGGATCCACACTGAAGCTTTCTTT; CDR3aa: CASSLQGIHTEAFF
v_gene: TRBV5-1; abundance: .; j_gene: TRBJ2-3; d_gene: .; CDR3nt: TGCGCCAGCAGCTTGGCCCCGGGGAGCACAGATACGCAGTATTTT; CDR3aa: CASSLAPGSTDTQYF
v_gene: TRBV7-3; abundance: once; j_gene: TRBJ2-3; d_gene: TRBD2; CDR3nt: TGTGCCAGCAGCCCTGGGACTAGGACAGATACGCAGTATTTT; CDR3aa: CASSPGTRTDTQYF
v_gene: TRBV2; abundance: .; j_gene: TRBJ1-2; d_gene: TRBD1; CDR3nt: TGTGCCAGCAGTCCGGGACAGGGGATTCGAGGTGGCTACACCTTC; CDR3aa: CASSPGQGIRGGYTF
v_gene: TRBV9; abundance: .; j_gene: TRBJ1-2; d_gene: .; CDR3nt: TGTGCCAGCAGTCGAAGTACGGCCAGCTTCTATGGCTACACCTTC; CDR3aa: CASSRSTASFYGYTF
v_gene: TRBV5-6; abundance: once; j_gene: TRBJ1-5; d_gene: TRBD1; CDR3nt: TGTGCCAGCAGCCGCGGGGGGCAGGGGGACCATCAGCCCCAGCATTTT; CDR3aa: CASSRGGQGDHQPQHF
v_gene: TRBV5-4; abundance: .; j_gene: TRBJ2-7; d_gene: .; CDR3nt: TGTGCCAGCAGCTTTATAGACGGCGGATACTACGAGCAGTACTTC; CDR3aa: CASSFIDGGYYEQYF
v_gene: TRBV6-1; abundance: .; j_gene: TRBJ2-7; d_gene: .; CDR3nt: TGTGCCAGCAGAGAGGGGGGGGACTCCTACGAGCAGTACTTC; CDR3aa: CASREGGDSYEQYF